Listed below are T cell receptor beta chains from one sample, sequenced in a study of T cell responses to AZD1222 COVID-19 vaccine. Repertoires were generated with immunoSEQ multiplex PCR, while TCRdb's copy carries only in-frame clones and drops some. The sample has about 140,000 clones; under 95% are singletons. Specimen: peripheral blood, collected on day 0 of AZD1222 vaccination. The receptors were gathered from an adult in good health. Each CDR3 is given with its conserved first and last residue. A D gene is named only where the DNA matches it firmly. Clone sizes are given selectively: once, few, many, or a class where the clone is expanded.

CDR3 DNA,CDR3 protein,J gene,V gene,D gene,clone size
TGTGCCAGCAGCTTCCTGGGAGGCACTGAAGCTTTCTTT,CASSFLGGTEAFF,TRBJ1-1,TRBV11-2,NA,NA
TGCAGCGTTGGGTCGTTCAATGAGCAGTTCTTC,CSVGSFNEQFF,TRBJ2-1,TRBV29-1,NA,NA
TGTGCCAGTAGGGATCAGGGGGCTGGGGAGACCCAGTACTTC,CASRDQGAGETQYF,TRBJ2-5,TRBV19,TRBD1,NA
TGTGCCTGGGGGGACAGGGATGGGGCCAATCAGCCCCAGCATTTT,CAWGDRDGANQPQHF,TRBJ1-5,TRBV30,TRBD1,once
TGCGCCAGCAGCTTTCCCGGGCTAGCGGGAGAGTACAATGAGCAGTTCTTC,CASSFPGLAGEYNEQFF,TRBJ2-1,TRBV4-1,TRBD2,few
TGTGCCAGCAGCTTAGTTGGCAGCACAGATACGCAGTATTTT,CASSLVGSTDTQYF,TRBJ2-3,TRBV11-3,NA,NA
TGTGCCAGCAGCTTGGCAGCCTATAGCAATCAGCCCCAGCATTTT,CASSLAAYSNQPQHF,TRBJ1-5,TRBV7-2,NA,NA
TGTGCCAGCCGCGACAGGGGCGCTGAAGCTTTCTTT,CASRDRGAEAFF,TRBJ1-1,TRBV12-3/TRBV12-4,TRBD1,NA
TGCGCCAGCAGTCAACTTCAGGGAATCTATGGCTACACCTTC,CASSQLQGIYGYTF,TRBJ1-2,TRBV5-1,NA,NA
TGTGCCAGCAGCCATGGGGGCGATAGGGGGTCGGCCAAAAACATTCAGTACTTC,CASSHGGDRGSAKNIQYF,TRBJ2-4,TRBV5-4,NA,NA
TGTGCCAGCAGTTTCGGGGAGACCCAGTACTTC,CASSFGETQYF,TRBJ2-5,TRBV12-3/TRBV12-4,NA,NA
TGTGCCAGCAGCCCTTGGCGTCTGACAGTAGGAGATGAAGCTTTCTTT,CASSPWRLTVGDEAFF,TRBJ1-1,TRBV6-4,NA,NA
TGTGCCACCCTAGGACAGGGGGCCTGGGAGACCCAGTACTTC,CATLGQGAWETQYF,TRBJ2-5,TRBV10-3,TRBD1,NA
TGTGCCAGTAGTATGGGGACAGCTTATGCCACCCTGCCCCAGCATTTT,CASSMGTAYATLPQHF,TRBJ1-5,TRBV19,TRBD1,NA
TGCGCCAGCAGCTTGGCCCCAGGGACAGGGAACGGAAACACCATATATTTT,CASSLAPGTGNGNTIYF,TRBJ1-3,TRBV5-1,TRBD1,NA
TGTGCCAGTGGACAGTCCCGCTCCTACAATGAGCAGTTCTTC,CASGQSRSYNEQFF,TRBJ2-1,TRBV19,NA,NA
TGTGCCAGCAGCCGGGAGACGCGGCTTTCCTACGAGCAGTACTTC,CASSRETRLSYEQYF,TRBJ2-7,TRBV6-5,NA,NA
TGTGCCAGCCCTCCGGGGGGCGAGCAGTACTTC,CASPPGGEQYF,TRBJ2-7,TRBV28,TRBD2,few
TGTGCCAGCAGCACGACGGGTGGCTACACCTTC,CASSTTGGYTF,TRBJ1-2,TRBV12-3/TRBV12-4,NA,once
TGTGCCAGCAGTTCGAGACTTTCCCAGCATTTT,CASSSRLSQHF,TRBJ1-5,TRBV28,NA,NA
TGTGCCAGCAGTCTAGCGGGAGAGACAGATACGCAGTATTTT,CASSLAGETDTQYF,TRBJ2-3,TRBV6-5,TRBD2,NA
TGTGCCAGCAGTTACCCAGGGAACAATCAGCCCCAGCATTTT,CASSYPGNNQPQHF,TRBJ1-5,TRBV6-5,NA,NA
TGTGCCAGCAGTGAATGGGGGAACACCGGGGAGCTGTTTTTT,CASSEWGNTGELFF,TRBJ2-2,TRBV6-1,NA,NA
TGTGCCAGCAGCCAAGAGCTCCAAGAAAAACTGTTTTTT,CASSQELQEKLFF,TRBJ1-4,TRBV4-2,NA,once
TGTGCCAGCAGCCAAGGGGTGTGGGGACAGATAACTAGCACAGATACGCAGTATTTT,CASSQGVWGQITSTDTQYF,TRBJ2-3,TRBV3-1/TRBV3-2,TRBD1,NA
TGCGCCAGCAGCGCACCTGAGGGGCCCCAGCATTTT,CASSAPEGPQHF,TRBJ1-5,TRBV4-3,NA,NA
TGCAGCGTTGATGGATCCCAGATGCGGACCACAGAAGCTTTCTTT,CSVDGSQMRTTEAFF,TRBJ1-1,TRBV29-1,NA,NA
TGTGCCAGCAGTAAGACAGGGGTTTCACCCCTCCACTTT,CASSKTGVSPLHF,TRBJ1-6,TRBV28,TRBD1,once
TGTGCCAGCAGCCGTAAGGGGGAGGAGACCCAGTACTTC,CASSRKGEETQYF,TRBJ2-5,TRBV5-5,NA,NA
TGTGCCAGTAGGCCCAATTCGGAGGCCTCCTACAATGAGCAGTTCTTC,CASRPNSEASYNEQFF,TRBJ2-1,TRBV19,NA,NA
TGTGCCAGCAGCCAAGGCTTACTAGCGGGAGGCACCTACGAGCAGTACTTC,CASSQGLLAGGTYEQYF,TRBJ2-7,TRBV14,TRBD2,NA
TGTGCCAGCAGCGTTGACGGCTACGAGCAGTACTTC,CASSVDGYEQYF,TRBJ2-7,TRBV9,NA,NA
TGTGCCAGCAGCTCCGACCGGGGGCCCTACGAGCAGTACTTC,CASSSDRGPYEQYF,TRBJ2-7,TRBV11-2,NA,NA
TGTGCCAGCAGCCGGACTAGCGGATCCTACAATGAGCAGTTCTTC,CASSRTSGSYNEQFF,TRBJ2-1,TRBV6-2/TRBV6-3,TRBD2,NA
TGTGCCAGCAGCCAAGATCGAACTAGCAGTGGTGAGCAGTTCTTC,CASSQDRTSSGEQFF,TRBJ2-1,TRBV3-1/TRBV3-2,NA,once
TGTGCCAGTTCCGTCAGGGCGGGGGAGCTGTTTTTT,CASSVRAGELFF,TRBJ2-2,TRBV19,NA,once
TGTGCCAGCAGCTTAGACAGGTACTCGAACACCGGGGAGCTGTTTTTT,CASSLDRYSNTGELFF,TRBJ2-2,TRBV7-9,NA,NA
TGTGCCAGCAGTGGACTAGCAGGGAATGAGCAGTTCTTC,CASSGLAGNEQFF,TRBJ2-1,TRBV6-4,TRBD2,NA
TGTGCCATCAGTGAAGTCAGGGGGGACACTGAAGCTTTCTTT,CAISEVRGDTEAFF,TRBJ1-1,TRBV10-3,TRBD1,NA
TGTGCCAGCAGTTACGGGAGCGGGGGTGACGAGCAGTACTTC,CASSYGSGGDEQYF,TRBJ2-7,TRBV6-6,TRBD2,NA
TGTGCCAGCAGCCGGCTGGGACTAGCGGGGGGGGTAACCTACGAGCAGTACTTC,CASSRLGLAGGVTYEQYF,TRBJ2-7,TRBV7-2,TRBD2,NA
TGTGCCAGCAGCTTTGAAACAGGGGAGCTTTATGGCTACACCTTC,CASSFETGELYGYTF,TRBJ1-2,TRBV5-6,TRBD1,NA